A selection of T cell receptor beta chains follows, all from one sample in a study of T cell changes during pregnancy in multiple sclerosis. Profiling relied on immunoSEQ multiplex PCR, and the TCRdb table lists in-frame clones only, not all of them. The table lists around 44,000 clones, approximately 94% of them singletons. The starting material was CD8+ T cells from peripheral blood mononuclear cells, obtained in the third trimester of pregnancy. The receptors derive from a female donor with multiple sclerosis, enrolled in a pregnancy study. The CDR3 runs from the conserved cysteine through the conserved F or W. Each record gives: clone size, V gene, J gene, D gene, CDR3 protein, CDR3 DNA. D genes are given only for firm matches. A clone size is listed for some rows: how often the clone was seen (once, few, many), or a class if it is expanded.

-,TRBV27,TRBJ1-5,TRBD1,CASSLTGINQPQHF,TGTGCCAGCAGTTTGACAGGGATCAATCAGCCCCAGCATTTT
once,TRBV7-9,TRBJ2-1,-,CASSLHTRYNEQFF,TGTGCCAGCAGCCTCCACACCCGCTACAATGAGCAGTTCTTC
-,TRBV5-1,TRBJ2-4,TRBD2,CASRAGRAEFIQYF,TGCGCCAGCAGAGCCGGGAGGGCCGAGTTCATTCAGTACTTC
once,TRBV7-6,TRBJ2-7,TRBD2,CASSRRGGSYEQYF,TGTGCCAGCAGCCGACGGGGGGGCTCCTACGAGCAGTACTTC
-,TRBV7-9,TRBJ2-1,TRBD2,CASSSNQQREGHGEQFF,TGTGCCAGCAGCTCTAATCAACAGCGGGAGGGCCATGGGGAGCAGTTCTTC
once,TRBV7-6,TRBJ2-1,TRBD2,CASSTGTSGYNEQFF,TGTGCCAGCAGCACCGGGACTAGCGGGTACAATGAGCAGTTCTTC
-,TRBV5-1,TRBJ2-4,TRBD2,CASSSGTLSFQYF,TGCGCCAGCAGCAGCGGGACTCTCTCCTTTCAGTACTTC
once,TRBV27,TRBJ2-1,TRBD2,CASRLAGGLLDEQFF,TGTGCCAGCAGACTAGCGGGAGGGCTTTTGGATGAGCAGTTCTTC
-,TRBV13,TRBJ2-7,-,CASSTVGSNEQYF,TGTGCCAGCAGCACCGTGGGGAGTAACGAGCAGTACTTC
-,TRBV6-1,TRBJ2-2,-,CASSEAETGELFF,TGTGCCAGCAGTGAAGCAGAGACCGGGGAGCTGTTTTTT
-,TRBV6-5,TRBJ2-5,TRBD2,CASSYSGGEETQYF,TGTGCCAGCAGTTACTCGGGAGGGGAAGAGACCCAGTACTTC
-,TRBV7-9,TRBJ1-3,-,CASSLGTEGNTIYF,TGTGCCAGCAGCTTAGGGACAGAAGGAAACACCATATATTTT
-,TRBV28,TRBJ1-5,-,CASSFYGDSNQPQHF,TGTGCCAGCAGTTTTTACGGGGATAGCAATCAGCCCCAGCATTTT
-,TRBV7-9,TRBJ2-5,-,CASSFIEETQYF,TGTGCCAGCAGCTTTATTGAGGAGACCCAGTACTTC
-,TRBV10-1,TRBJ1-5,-,CASSESEDQPQHF,TGCGCCAGCAGTGAGTCAGAGGATCAGCCCCAGCATTTT
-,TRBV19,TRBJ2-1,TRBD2,CASSLTSGRYSYNEQFF,TGTGCCAGTAGCCTCACTAGCGGGAGATATTCCTACAATGAGCAGTTCTTC
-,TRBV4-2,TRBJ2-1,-,CASSQEGTTTDEQFF,TGTGCCAGCAGCCAAGAGGGCACGACTACGGATGAGCAGTTCTTC
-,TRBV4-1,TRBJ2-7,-,CASSQGDMGGYYEQYF,TGCGCCAGCAGCCAAGGGGACATGGGTGGATACTACGAGCAGTACTTC
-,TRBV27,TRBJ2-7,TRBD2,CASSLSRVEWSSGPTYEQYF,TGTGCCAGCAGTTTATCCCGAGTTGAATGGAGTAGCGGGCCTACCTACGAGCAGTACTTC
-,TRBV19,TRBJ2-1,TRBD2,CASTPGSGGYNEQFF,TGTGCCAGTACCCCTGGGAGCGGGGGCTACAATGAGCAGTTCTTC
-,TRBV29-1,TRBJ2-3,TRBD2,CSVESLNSGSSDTQYF,TGCAGCGTTGAAAGTCTGAATAGCGGGAGTTCAGATACGCAGTATTTT
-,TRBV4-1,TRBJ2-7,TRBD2,CASSQEGTSNEQYF,TGCGCCAGCAGCCAAGAGGGGACTAGCAACGAGCAGTACTTC
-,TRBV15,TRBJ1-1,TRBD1,CAARGAGLATEAFF,TGTGCCGCCAGGGGGGCAGGATTAGCCACTGAAGCTTTCTTT
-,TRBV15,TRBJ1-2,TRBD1,CATSTNQGAPYGYTF,TGTGCCACCAGCACGAATCAGGGGGCGCCGTATGGCTACACCTTC
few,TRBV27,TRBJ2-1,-,CASSYTYNEQFF,TGTGCCAGCAGTTACACGTACAATGAGCAGTTCTTC
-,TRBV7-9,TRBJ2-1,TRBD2,CASSLVASGRPNYNEQFF,TGTGCCAGCAGCTTAGTGGCTAGCGGGAGGCCTAATTACAATGAGCAGTTCTTC
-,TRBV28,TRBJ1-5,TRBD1,CASISPDREFDQPQHF,TGTGCCAGCATCTCCCCCGACAGGGAGTTTGATCAGCCCCAGCATTTT
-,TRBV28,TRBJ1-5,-,CASSQTDYQPQHF,TGTGCCAGCAGTCAGACAGATTATCAGCCCCAGCATTTT
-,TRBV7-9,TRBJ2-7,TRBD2,CASSLEASGVYEQYF,TGTGCCAGCAGCTTAGAGGCTAGCGGGGTCTACGAGCAGTACTTC
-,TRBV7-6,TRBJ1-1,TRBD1,CASSPGTDMNTEAFF,TGTGCCAGCAGCCCAGGGACAGACATGAACACTGAAGCTTTCTTT
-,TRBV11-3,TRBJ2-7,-,CASSHSNREQYF,TGTGCCAGCAGTCACTCGAACCGCGAGCAGTACTTC
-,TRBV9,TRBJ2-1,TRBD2,CASSGYSSGGDEQFF,TGTGCCAGCAGCGGGTACTCGTCGGGAGGCGATGAGCAGTTCTTC
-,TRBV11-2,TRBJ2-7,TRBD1,CASTDRGTTYEQYF,TGTGCCAGCACCGACAGGGGCACAACCTACGAGCAGTACTTC
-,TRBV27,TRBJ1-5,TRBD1,CASSRGTGALLPQHF,TGTGCCAGCAGTCGTGGGACAGGGGCCCTTCTGCCCCAGCATTTT
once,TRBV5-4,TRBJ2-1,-,CASSFGRGFNEQFF,TGTGCCAGCAGCTTCGGCAGGGGCTTTAATGAGCAGTTCTTC
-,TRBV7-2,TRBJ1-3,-,CASSLDRTLGNTIYF,TGTGCCAGCAGCTTAGATAGGACTCTGGGAAACACCATATATTTT
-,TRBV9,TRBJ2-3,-,CASSIAGSTDTQYF,TGTGCCAGCAGCATTGCGGGATCCACAGATACGCAGTATTTT
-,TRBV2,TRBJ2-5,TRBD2,CASSELAGGLVETQYF,TGTGCCAGCAGTGAGCTAGCGGGAGGGCTAGTAGAGACCCAGTACTTC
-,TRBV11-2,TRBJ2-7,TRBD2,CASSLVSGVSYEQYF,TGTGCCAGCAGCTTAGTTAGCGGGGTCTCCTACGAGCAGTACTTC
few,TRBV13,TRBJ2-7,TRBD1,CASSLGTGDLYEQYF,TGTGCCAGCAGCTTAGGGACAGGGGACCTCTACGAGCAGTACTTC
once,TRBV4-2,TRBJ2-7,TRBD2,CASSPGTSGNEQYF,TGTGCCAGCAGCCCGGGGACTAGCGGGAACGAGCAGTACTTC
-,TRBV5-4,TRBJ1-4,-,CASSLVGQGNEKLFF,TGTGCCAGCAGCTTGGTAGGGCAGGGGAACGAAAAACTGTTTTTT
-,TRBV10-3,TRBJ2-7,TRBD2,CAISRLGLAGGPAYEQYF,TGTGCCATCAGTAGGCTGGGACTAGCGGGAGGGCCGGCCTACGAGCAGTACTTC
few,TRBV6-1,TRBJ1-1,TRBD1,CASSEIGTGGTEAFF,TGTGCCAGCAGTGAAATAGGGACAGGGGGCACTGAAGCTTTCTTT
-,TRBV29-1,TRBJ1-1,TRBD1,CSVEPQGGAEAFF,TGCAGCGTTGAACCCCAAGGGGGCGCTGAAGCTTTCTTT
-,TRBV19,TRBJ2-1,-,CASSIISSYNEQFF,TGTGCCAGTAGTATAATCTCCTCCTACAATGAGCAGTTCTTC
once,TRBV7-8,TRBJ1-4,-,CASSSTRGLNEKLFF,TGTGCCAGCAGCTCTACCAGGGGCCTTAATGAAAAACTGTTTTTT
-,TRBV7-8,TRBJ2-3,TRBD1,CASSPGQGIIDTQYF,TGTGCCAGCAGCCCCGGACAGGGGATCATCGATACGCAGTATTTT
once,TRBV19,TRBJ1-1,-,CATQKNMNTEAFF,TGTGCCACTCAGAAAAACATGAACACTGAAGCTTTCTTT
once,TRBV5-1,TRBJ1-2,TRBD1,CASSLRDRVDGYTF,TGCGCCAGCAGCTTGCGGGACAGGGTCGACGGCTACACCTTC
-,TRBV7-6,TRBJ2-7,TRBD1,CASSLAGTGIYEQYF,TGTGCCAGCAGCTTAGCCGGGACAGGGATATACGAGCAGTACTTC
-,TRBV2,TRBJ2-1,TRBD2,CASILNAASGMSSYNEQFF,TGTGCCAGCATCCTCAACGCGGCTAGCGGAATGAGCTCCTACAATGAGCAGTTCTTC
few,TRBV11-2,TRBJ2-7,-,CASSFPASYEQYF,TGTGCCAGCAGCTTCCCGGCTAGCTACGAGCAGTACTTC
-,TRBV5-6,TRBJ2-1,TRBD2,CASGLAGGWYNEQFF,TGTGCCAGCGGCCTAGCGGGAGGGTGGTACAATGAGCAGTTCTTC
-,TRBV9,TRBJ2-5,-,CASSVGRAGSPLETQYF,TGTGCCAGCAGCGTAGGACGGGCAGGGTCCCCTTTAGAGACCCAGTACTTC
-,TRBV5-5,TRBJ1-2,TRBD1,CASSLGTGVYGYTF,TGTGCCAGCAGCTTGGGGACAGGGGTATATGGCTACACCTTC
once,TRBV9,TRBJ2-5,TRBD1,CASSVGRTGAETQYF,TGTGCCAGCAGCGTAGGTAGGACAGGGGCGGAGACCCAGTACTTC
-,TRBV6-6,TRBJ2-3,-,CASSYSPDTQYF,TGTGCCAGCAGTTATTCTCCAGATACGCAGTATTTT